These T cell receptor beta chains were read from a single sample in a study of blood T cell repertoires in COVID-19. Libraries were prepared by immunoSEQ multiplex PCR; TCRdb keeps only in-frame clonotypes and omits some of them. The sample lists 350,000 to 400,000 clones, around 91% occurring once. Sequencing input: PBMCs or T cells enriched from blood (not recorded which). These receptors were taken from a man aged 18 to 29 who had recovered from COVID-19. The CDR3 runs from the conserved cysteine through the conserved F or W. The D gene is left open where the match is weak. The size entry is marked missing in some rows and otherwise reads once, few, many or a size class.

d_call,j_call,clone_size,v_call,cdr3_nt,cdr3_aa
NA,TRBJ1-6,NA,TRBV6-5,TGTGCCAGCAGTTACTACGTCGGCAGGGCTGATTCACCCCTCCACTTT,CASSYYVGRADSPLHF
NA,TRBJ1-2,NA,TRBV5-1,TGCGCCAGCAGCCTAACTAACTATGGCTACACCTTC,CASSLTNYGYTF
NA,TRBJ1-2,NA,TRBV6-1,TGTGCCAGCAGTGAAGCAAACAAACAGCCCTGGGCCTATGGCTACACCTTC,CASSEANKQPWAYGYTF
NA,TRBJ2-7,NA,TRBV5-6,TGTGCCAGCAGCTTGGAGCGGACCTACGAGCAGTACTTC,CASSLERTYEQYF
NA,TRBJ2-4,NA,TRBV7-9,TGTGCCAGCAGCTTTACCTTTGGGAGGGCCAAAAACATTCAGTACTTC,CASSFTFGRAKNIQYF
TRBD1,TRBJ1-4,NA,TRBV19,TGTGCCAGTACCCGGACAGGGGGGGAAAAACTGTTTTTT,CASTRTGGEKLFF
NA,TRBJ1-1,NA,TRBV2,TGTGCCAGCAGTGAGTTGTCCCGTGAAGCTTTCTTT,CASSELSREAFF
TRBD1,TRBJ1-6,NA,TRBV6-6,TGTGCCAGCAGTCTCTTGAAACCGGGACAGTATAATTCACCCCTCCACTTT,CASSLLKPGQYNSPLHF
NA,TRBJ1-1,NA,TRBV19,TGTGCCAGTAGTATTCAGGGAATAAACACTGAAGCTTTCTTT,CASSIQGINTEAFF
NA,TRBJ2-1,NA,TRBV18,TGTGCCAGCTCACCACCCATCTACAATGAGCAGTTCTTC,CASSPPIYNEQFF
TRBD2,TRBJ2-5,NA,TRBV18,TGTGCCAGCTCTACGGCAACCGGGGGGTTAGGACGAGAGACCCAGTACTTC,CASSTATGGLGRETQYF
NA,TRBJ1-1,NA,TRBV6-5,TGTGCCAGCACCAGTAAGAACACTGAAGCTTTCTTT,CASTSKNTEAFF
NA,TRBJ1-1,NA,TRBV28,TGTGCCAGCAGTTACCCGGCTGAAGCTTTCTTT,CASSYPAEAFF
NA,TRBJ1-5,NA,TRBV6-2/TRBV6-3,TGTGCCAGCAGTTACACATTCAGGGCGGATAGCAATCAGCCCCAGCATTTT,CASSYTFRADSNQPQHF
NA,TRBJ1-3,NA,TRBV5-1,TGCGCCAGCAGCTTAAGACAGTCCTCTGGAAACACCATATATTTT,CASSLRQSSGNTIYF
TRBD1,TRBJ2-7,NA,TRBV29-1,TGCAGCGGGGGGACAGGGGCCTACGAGCAGTACTTC,CSGGTGAYEQYF
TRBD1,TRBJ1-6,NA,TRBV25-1,TGTGCCAGTAGATCCACGGGGACAGCATATTCACCCCTCCACTTT,CASRSTGTAYSPLHF
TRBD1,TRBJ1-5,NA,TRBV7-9,TGTGCCAGCAGCAGGGGACAGGGCGGCCAGCCCCAGCATTTT,CASSRGQGGQPQHF
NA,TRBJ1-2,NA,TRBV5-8,TGTGCCAGTACAGGGAGTCCTAACTATGGCTACACCTTC,CASTGSPNYGYTF
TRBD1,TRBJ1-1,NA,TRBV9,TGTGCCAGCAGCGTCCCGACAGGGGAGAACACTGAAGCTTTCTTT,CASSVPTGENTEAFF
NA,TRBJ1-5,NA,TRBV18,TGTGCCAGCTCACCACTCCGGGGGGATCAGGGGCCCCAGCATTTT,CASSPLRGDQGPQHF
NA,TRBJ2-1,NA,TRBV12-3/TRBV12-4,TGTGCCAGCAGTTTAAATGGCTATGAGCAGTTCTTC,CASSLNGYEQFF
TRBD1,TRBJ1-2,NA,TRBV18,TGTGCCAGCTCACCAGTTGGTCTACGTGCGGGCAGGGGGCGAGGCTACACCTTC,CASSPVGLRAGRGRGYTF
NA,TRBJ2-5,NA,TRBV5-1,TGCGCCAGCAGCTTGGTTCAGGGTGGGGAGACCCAGTACTTC,CASSLVQGGETQYF
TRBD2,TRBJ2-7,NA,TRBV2,TGTGCCAGCAGTGAAGAGGGAGGGGCAAAGCAGTACTTC,CASSEEGGAKQYF
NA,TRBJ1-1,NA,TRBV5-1,TGCGCCAGCAGTCCCGAACATGGGACTAACACTGAAGCTTTCTTT,CASSPEHGTNTEAFF
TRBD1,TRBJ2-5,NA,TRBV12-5,TGTGCTAGTGGTCCGGACAGGGAAGAGACCCAGTACTTC,CASGPDREETQYF
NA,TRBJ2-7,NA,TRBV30,TGTGCCTGGAGTGTAGGAGGAACCTACGAGCAGTACTTC,CAWSVGGTYEQYF
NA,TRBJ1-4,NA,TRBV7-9,TGTGCCAGCAGCTTAGTCGGGGGTAATGAAAAACTGTTTTTT,CASSLVGGNEKLFF
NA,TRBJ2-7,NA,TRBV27,TGTGCCACTGACGGGGAACCCTCCTACGAGCAGTACTTC,CATDGEPSYEQYF
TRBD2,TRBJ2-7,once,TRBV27,TGTGCCAGCAGGTTAGCGGGCCACTCCTACGAGCAGTACTTC,CASRLAGHSYEQYF
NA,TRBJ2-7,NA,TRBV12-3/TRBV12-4,TGTGCCAGCAGCCGAGGGGGTTACGAGCAGTACTTC,CASSRGGYEQYF
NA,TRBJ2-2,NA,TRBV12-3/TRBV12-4,TGTGCCAGCAGTACGGGGAACACCGGGGAGCTGTTTTTT,CASSTGNTGELFF
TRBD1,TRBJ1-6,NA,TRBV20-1,TGCAGTGCCCCCGAGGGGACAGGCCAATACTTT,CSAPEGTGQYF
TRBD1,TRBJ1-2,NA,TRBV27,TGTGCCAGCAGTTTGACAGGGGACAACTATGGCTACACCTTC,CASSLTGDNYGYTF
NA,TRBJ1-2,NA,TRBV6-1,TGTGCCAGCAGTGATGGTGGACAGACGATTAACTATGGCTACACCTTC,CASSDGGQTINYGYTF
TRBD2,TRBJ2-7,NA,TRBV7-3,TGTGCCAGCAGCATCAATCCCGGACTAGCGGAGGGGCGCGAGCAGTACTTC,CASSINPGLAEGREQYF
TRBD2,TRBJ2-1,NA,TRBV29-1,TGCAGCGTTGTAAAGCGGGAAAGGTACAATGAGCAGTTCTTC,CSVVKRERYNEQFF
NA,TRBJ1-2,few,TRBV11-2,TGTGCCAGCAGCAAAAGAGAGGGAGGCTACACCTTC,CASSKREGGYTF